The rows below give T cell receptor beta chains drawn from one sample of a study of blood T cells in healthy people across ages. MiXCR, run by TCRdb on the 5' RACE reads, gives a single entry per CDR3 protein. Of under 1,000,000 distinct CDR3 sequences listed, more than 35% were seen once; the top ten hold roughly 20%. The sample was blood. The receptors come from a man older than 75 in good health. Both conserved end residues are part of each CDR3. The order of the fields is clone size, V gene, D gene, J gene, CDR3 protein, CDR3 DNA. The D gene is left open where the match is weak. Clone size is not always given. Where it is, it says once, few, many or a class for expanded clones.

>NA|TRBV20-1|NA|TRBJ1-1
CGARGEGMFTEAFF
TGCGGTGCTAGAGGAGAGGGAATGTTCACTGAAGCTTTCTTT
>NA|TRBV11-1|NA|TRBJ2-3
CASSWASWEDTQYF
TGTGCCAGCAGTTGGGCCTCCTGGGAAGATACGCAGTATTTT
>NA|TRBV5-1|NA|TRBJ2-1
CASSWGAAGNEQFF
TGCGCCAGCAGCTGGGGCGCGGCAGGCAATGAGCAGTTCTTC
>few|TRBV4-2|TRBD1|TRBJ2-7
CASSHRGNSYEQYF
TGTGCCAGCAGCCACAGGGGGAATTCCTACGAGCAGTACTTC
>once|TRBV4-2|NA|TRBJ2-5
CASSQLGDETQYF
TGTGCCAGCAGCCAACTAGGGGACGAGACCCAGTACTTC
>NA|TRBV10-3|NA|TRBJ2-7
CAISELGGGRSYEQYF
TGTGCTATCAGTGAGTTAGGGGGGGGCCGGTCCTACGAGCAGTACTTC
>many|TRBV25-1|NA|TRBJ2-1
CARIIGRGINEQFF
TGTGCCAGAATAATTGGGCGCGGAATCAATGAGCAGTTCTTC
>NA|TRBV2|NA|TRBJ1-2
CASSEGSGVRYGYTF
TGTGCCAGCAGTGAAGGATCAGGGGTTCGATATGGCTACACCTTC
>NA|TRBV20-1|NA|TRBJ1-6
CSARVGQQNSPLHF
TGCAGTGCTAGAGTCGGGCAGCAGAATTCACCCCTCCACTTT
>NA|TRBV2|NA|TRBJ2-3
CATQGSLTDTQYF
TGTGCCACCCAGGGGAGCCTGACAGATACGCAGTATTTT
>NA|TRBV20-1|NA|TRBJ1-2
CSASDRFYGYTF
TGCAGTGCTAGTGACAGGTTCTATGGCTACACCTTC
>NA|TRBV6-1|NA|TRBJ1-1
CVSKYRQANTEAFF
TGTGTCAGCAAGTATAGACAGGCGAACACTGAAGCTTTCTTT
>many|TRBV29-1|NA|TRBJ2-3
CSVEEPRFDTRGTDTQYF
TGCAGCGTTGAAGAGCCCCGGTTCGATACCCGAGGCACAGATACGCAGTATTTT
>NA|TRBV20-1|NA|TRBJ2-5
CSARDSRGSNEQYF
TGCAGTGCTAGAGATTCTAGAGGATCCAATGAGCAGTACTTC
>NA|TRBV6-4|TRBD1|TRBJ2-1
CASSETLTGAQHNEQFF
TGTGCCAGCAGTGAAACCCTGACAGGGGCTCAGCACAATGAGCAGTTCTTC
>few|TRBV3-1|NA|TRBJ2-6
CASSQAGVGANVLTF
TGTGCCAGCAGCCAGGCAGGGGTCGGGGCCAACGTCCTGACTTTC
>NA|TRBV5-4|NA|TRBJ2-5
CASSFEEVQETQYF
TGTGCCAGCAGCTTCGAGGAAGTCCAAGAGACCCAGTACTTC
>NA|TRBV7-8|TRBD2|TRBJ2-5
CAGSFRAGTRGSQETQYF
TGTGCCGGCAGCTTTCGAGCCGGGACTAGGGGGTCCCAAGAGACCCAGTACTTC
>NA|TRBV20-1|TRBD1|TRBJ1-2
CSASGQGAQYGYTF
TGCAGTGCTAGTGGACAGGGGGCGCAATATGGCTACACCTTC
>many|TRBV7-7|NA|TRBJ2-1
CASSLGDGFYNEQFF
TGTGCCAGCAGCTTAGGGGACGGTTTCTACAATGAGCAGTTCTTC
>few|TRBV7-9|TRBD1|TRBJ2-1
CASSLALGQPYNEQFF
TGTGCCAGCAGCTTAGCATTGGGACAGCCCTACAATGAGCAGTTCTTC
>NA|TRBV12-3/TRBV12-4|NA|TRBJ1-1
CASSPPAPLTEAFF
TGTGCCAGCAGTCCCCCAGCCCCCCTCACTGAAGCTTTCTTT
>NA|TRBV7-9|NA|TRBJ1-1
CASSPPGLFNTEAFF
TGTGCCAGCAGCCCACCGGGTCTTTTTAACACTGAAGCTTTCTTT
>few|TRBV28|TRBD2|TRBJ2-1
CASSLLAGGTYNEQFF
TGTGCCAGCAGTTTATTAGCGGGAGGCACGTACAATGAGCAGTTCTTC
>NA|TRBV19|NA|TRBJ2-7
CASSIDLGKSSYEQYF
TGTGCCAGTAGTATAGATCTCGGGAAAAGCTCCTACGAGCAGTACTTC
>few|TRBV3-1|TRBD2|TRBJ2-1
CASSLSGLVSGYNEQFF
TGTGCCAGCAGCCTGTCCGGACTAGTCAGCGGGTACAATGAGCAGTTCTTC
>many|TRBV14|NA|TRBJ2-1
CASSRGENNEQFF
TGTGCCAGCAGCCGGGGAGAAAACAATGAGCAGTTCTTC
>many|TRBV12-3/TRBV12-4|NA|TRBJ2-7
CASSPSTVLREQYF
TGTGCCAGCAGTCCATCGACGGTGTTGCGCGAGCAGTACTTC
>NA|TRBV20-1|NA|TRBJ2-7
CSARGLVSLATREQYF
TGCAGTGCTAGAGGACTAGTTTCCCTTGCTACTCGGGAGCAGTACTTC
>NA|TRBV27|NA|TRBJ1-6
CASSRWGSPLHF
TGTGCCAGCAGTCGGTGGGGTTCACCCCTCCACTTT
>NA|TRBV6-5|NA|TRBJ2-5
CASSGGIRETQYF
TGTGCCAGCAGTGGGGGGATCCGGGAGACCCAGTACTTC
>NA|TRBV7-8|TRBD2|TRBJ2-7
CASSGRTSGLSEQYF
TGTGCCAGCAGCGGAAGGACTAGCGGGCTCTCCGAGCAGTACTTC
>NA|TRBV12-3/TRBV12-4|NA|TRBJ2-3
CASKDTDTQYF
TGTGCCAGCAAGGACACAGATACGCAGTATTTT
>NA|TRBV21-1|NA|TRBJ2-7
CASSKVRLFFARDGSEQYF
TGTGCCAGCAGCAAAGTAAGGCTTTTTTTTGCCAGGGACGGCAGCGAGCAGTACTTC
>NA|TRBV12-5|NA|TRBJ1-2
CASGLVGAYGYTF
TGTGCTAGTGGTTTGGTAGGGGCGTATGGCTACACCTTC
>NA|TRBV7-7|NA|TRBJ2-7
CASSPQAGALEQYF
TGTGCCAGCAGCCCTCAGGCGGGGGCCCTCGAGCAGTACTTC
>NA|TRBV29-1|NA|TRBJ2-3
CSVDASSTDTQYF
TGCAGCGTTGACGCGTCTAGCACAGATACGCAGTATTTT
>NA|TRBV7-9|NA|TRBJ2-1
CASSLGAFSNEQFF
TGTGCCAGCAGCTTAGGGGCTTTTTCCAATGAGCAGTTCTTC
>NA|TRBV7-2|NA|TRBJ1-1
CASSLDVAMNTEAFF
TGTGCCAGCAGCTTAGATGTAGCCATGAACACTGAAGCTTTCTTT
>NA|TRBV20-1|NA|TRBJ2-7
CSVRGGASSYEQYF
TGCAGTGTTCGAGGGGGGGCAAGCTCCTACGAGCAGTACTTC
>NA|TRBV20-1|TRBD2|TRBJ2-1
CSASRTSGYPNEQFF
TGCAGTGCTAGCCGGACTAGCGGGTATCCCAATGAGCAGTTCTTC
>few|TRBV7-9|NA|TRBJ2-7
CASSLGPSGISYEQYF
TGTGCCAGCAGCTTAGGGCCGTCGGGAATCTCCTACGAGCAGTACTTC
>few|TRBV10-3|TRBD2|TRBJ2-7
CAISDPSGLAGGHSYEQYF
TGTGCCATCAGTGATCCCTCGGGACTAGCGGGAGGGCACTCCTACGAGCAGTACTTC
>NA|TRBV4-2|NA|TRBJ1-4
CASSQDRFGEATNEKLFF
TGTGCCAGCAGCCAGGACCGCTTCGGGGAAGCAACTAATGAAAAACTGTTTTTT
>NA|TRBV25-1|NA|TRBJ1-1
CASSASRGNTEAFF
TGTGCCAGCAGTGCTAGCAGGGGGAACACTGAAGCTTTCTTT